The T cell receptor (beta chain) described here comes from a study of OX40 agonist ivuxolimab in advanced cancers. About the study: Patients in dose escalation had liver, melanoma, kidney or head and neck cancers. One patient with hepatocellular carcinoma and two with cutaneous melanoma, three in all, had partial responses. Patients were 82.7% male with ages roughly 23 to 79, mean about 60. Regarding the study as a whole: Some nonresponders also had low normalized T-cell clonal expansion.

V dropped 0 bases and J dropped 4 bases, with 13 bases sitting between them. The CDR3 contains 15 residues. From germline, CDR1 is MNHEY and CDR2 SVGAGI. As for this clone: The antigen is unknown.

The repertoire was sequenced with immunoSEQ multiplex PCR; TCRdb's copy has only in-frame clones and lacks some. The sample consists of tens of thousands of clones, around nine tenths of them appearing once. Sequences were derived from CD4+ or CD8+ T cells sorted from blood, sampled in a trial of the OX40 agonist ivuxolimab. The genes are TRBV6-5 and TRBJ2-7; maybe TRBD2 (5 bases). This TCR derives from an adult with an advanced solid tumor such as melanoma, head and neck, liver or kidney cancer. CDR3: CASSYSRTQIYEQYF. The CDR3 DNA reads TGTGCCAGCAGTTACTCCCGGACTCAAATATACGAGCAGTACTTC.